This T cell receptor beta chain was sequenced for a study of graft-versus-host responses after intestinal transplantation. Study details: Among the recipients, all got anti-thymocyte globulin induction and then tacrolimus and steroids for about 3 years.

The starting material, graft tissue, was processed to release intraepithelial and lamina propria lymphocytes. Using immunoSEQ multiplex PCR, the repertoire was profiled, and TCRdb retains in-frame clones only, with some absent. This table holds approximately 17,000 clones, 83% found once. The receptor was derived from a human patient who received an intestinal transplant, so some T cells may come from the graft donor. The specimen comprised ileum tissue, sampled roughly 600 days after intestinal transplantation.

CDR3 protein: CASRSWGTEAFF. The CDR3 DNA reads TGTGCCAGCAGGTCGTGGGGCACTGAAGCTTTCTTT. The V gene is TRBV6-1, the J gene TRBJ1-1; D gene uncertain. The CDR3 is 12 residues long. Trimming pared 6 bases from V and 4 bases from J, leaving 9 bases between. The germline V gene encodes CDR1 MNHNS and CDR2 SASEGT.